The 21 T cell receptor beta chains listed next were all sequenced from one sample in a study of blood T cells in healthy people across ages. Alongside a J-beta primer mix, a sample-barcoded 5' primer served in a second PCR lasting roughly 6 to 11 cycles. TCRdb fed the 5' RACE reads into MiXCR, producing one record per CDR3 protein. The data show roughly 1,500,000 distinct CDR3 sequences, 35% to 45% seen once. The specimen was blood. These receptors came from a woman aged 18 to 35 in good health.

This sequence joins TRBV7-2 and TRBJ2-4; 14 bases are a match to TRBD2. The J call may be incorrect, as the DNA end agrees better with TRBJ2-7. The CDR3 is 18 amino acids. Looked up from germline, CDR1 is SGHTA and CDR2 is FQGNSA. CDR3 DNA: TGTGCCAGCAGCCCACCGGGACTAGCGGGAGAGTCGCCCTACGAGCAGTACTTC. This codes for CASSPPGLAGESPYEQYF.

The chain joins TRBV6-1 to TRBJ2-3, with TRBD2 as a possible D gene (6 bases). There are 15 residues in the CDR3. V lost 3 bases, J lost 0 bases, and 10 bases lay in between. Germline CDR1 is MNHNS and CDR2 is SASEGT. CDR3 region: CASSDPSGSTDTQYF. CDR3 coding DNA: TGTGCCAGCAGTGACCCCAGCGGGAGCACAGATACGCAGTATTTT.

The CDR3, as DNA: TGTGCCAGCAGGTCGAGCGGGGGGAACACCGGGGAGCTGTTTTTT. Translated: CASRSSGGNTGELFF. V gene TRBV12-3 or TRBV12-4 combines with J gene TRBJ2-2, with 8 nucleotides matching TRBD2. This CDR3 is 15 amino acids long. Trimming cost V 6 bases and J 1 base; bases outside gene matches: 4.

The chain carries TRBV4-1 and TRBJ1-2; no reliable D call. The CDR3 has 13 residues. Trimming shortened V by 3 bases and J by 7 bases, and 12 bases separated the two germline ends. From germline, CDR1 is MGHRA and CDR2 YSYEKL. The CDR3: CASSHLGFSGYTF. CDR3 in DNA: TGCGCCAGCAGCCATCTCGGGTTTAGTGGCTACACCTTC.

The V and J genes are TRBV5-5 and TRBJ1-2, with D unresolved. Trimming took 2 bases from V and 4 from J, leaving 15 bases between them. This CDR3 comprises 15 residues. Germline CDR1 SGHKS, CDR2 YYEKEE (reference sequence). This chain's CDR3 is CASSLGITSAYGYTF. Here the CDR3 DNA reads TGTGCCAGCAGCTTAGGGATCACCAGCGCCTATGGCTACACCTTC.

This clonotype was detected only a few times. The rearrangement joins TRBV7-9 to TRBJ2-3; D gene uncertain. V dropped 2 bases and J dropped 4 bases, with 7 bases sitting between them. CDR1 and CDR2 from the germline V gene are SEHNR and FQNEAQ (reference sequence). This CDR3 has 13 amino acids. For the CDR3, the DNA is TGTGCCAGCAGCTTAATCAGCTCAGATACGCAGTATTTT. It yields the protein CASSLISSDTQYF. The full variable domain, completed using reference TRBV7-9 and TRBJ2-3, is DTGVSQNPRHKITKRGQNVTFRCDPISEHNRLYWYRQTLGQGPEFLTYFQNEAQLEKSRLLSDRFSAERPKGSFSTLEIQRTEQGDSAMYLCASSLISSDTQYFGPGTRLTVL.

This clonotype appeared a single time. The chain is built from TRBV27 and TRBJ1-5; the D is unclear. The CDR3 spans 13 residues. CDR1 MNHEY and CDR2 SMNVEV come from the germline V gene (reference sequence). Trimming removed 8 bases from V and 4 bases from J, with 12 bases in between. The CDR3 DNA follows: TGTGCCAGCGGCCTCGGCGGGAATCAGCCCCAGCATTTT. This sequence encodes CASGLGGNQPQHF.

This chain links TRBV7-2 with TRBJ2-7; 7 nucleotides match TRBD2. The end of the DNA is better explained by TRBJ2-5, so the J call may be wrong. The length of the CDR3 is 15 residues. The germline gives CDR1 SGHTA, CDR2 FQGNSA. CDR3 DNA sequence: TGTGCCAGCAGCTTAGGGGAGGGACCACAAGAGACCCAGTACTTC. Encoded protein: CASSLGEGPQETQYF.

The chain is built from TRBV7-2 and TRBJ2-1, with D possibly TRBD1 on 6 matching bases. Trimming took 5 bases from V and 6 from J, leaving 14 bases between them. The CDR3 runs 14 residues. From germline, CDR1 is SGHTA and CDR2 FQGNSA. The CDR3 bases are TGTGCCAGCAGCCTATATGGACAGTCCAATGAGCAGTTCTTC. It encodes CASSLYGQSNEQFF.

The V call is TRBV15, the J call TRBJ2-1, with D unclear. The CDR3 runs 13 residues. The germline V gene has CDR1 LNHNV and CDR2 YYDKDF (reference sequence). Deletions cut 7 bases from V and 1 base from J, with 8 bases between. Here the CDR3 reads CATNPGSYNEQFF. The CDR3 DNA reads as TGTGCCACCAACCCCGGGTCCTACAATGAGCAGTTCTTC.

The rearrangement joins TRBV5-8 to TRBJ1-1; D call uncertain. Trimming removed 1 base at V and 10 bases at J, with 8 bases between. CDR3 length equals 11 residues. Per germline, CDR1 SGHTS and CDR2 YDEGEE. The CDR3 spells CASSLNQVAFF. The CDR3 DNA reads TGTGCCAGCAGCTTGAACCAGGTAGCTTTCTTT.

The chain uses TRBV5-1 and TRBJ1-1; a weak D match, TRBD1 (5 bases). Trimming left V 4 bases short and J 4 bases short, with 11 bases between. In germline, CDR1 is SGHRS, CDR2 YFSETQ. The CDR3 consists of 13 residues. Here the CDR3 reads CASSLDRPTEAFF. DNA for the CDR3: TGCGCCAGCAGCCTTGACAGACCCACTGAAGCTTTCTTT.

The V and J genes are TRBV20-1 and TRBJ2-1; a weak D match, TRBD2 (5 bases). Trimming shortened V by 6 bases and J by 0 bases, and 21 bases separated the two germline ends. Germline assignment: CDR1 DFQATT and CDR2 SNEGSKA (reference sequence). This CDR3 has 17 amino acids. DNA for the CDR3: TGCAGTGCGCGGACCAGCGGAACTAAGAGCTCCTACAATGAGCAGTTCTTC. Protein: CSARTSGTKSSYNEQFF.

The chain links TRBV4-1 to TRBJ1-4, with D possibly TRBD1 on 5 matching bases. This CDR3 has 15 amino acids. V dropped 6 bases and J dropped 3 bases, with 14 bases sitting between them. Germline CDR1 and CDR2: MGHRA and YSYEKL. For the CDR3, the DNA is TGCGCCAGCAGTCGAATAGTGGGGGCTAATGAAAAACTGTTTTTT. Amino acid sequence: CASSRIVGANEKLFF.

The rearrangement joins TRBV7-9 to TRBJ2-3; 16 bases fit TRBD2. The CDR3 loop spans 17 amino acids. With 4 bases clipped from V and 3 bases from J, the junction kept 4 bases outside the gene matches. The germline V gene encodes CDR1 SEHNR and CDR2 FQNEAQ (reference sequence). The CDR3 sequence is CASSSGLAGGRTDTQYF. The CDR3 nucleotides are TGTGCCAGCAGCTCGGGACTAGCGGGGGGGCGTACAGATACGCAGTATTTT.

This clonotype was counted a few times. This chain uses TRBV28 with TRBJ2-7; TRBD1 agrees at 11 bases. CDR3 length: 17 residues. CDR1 is MDHEN, CDR2 SYDVKM, per germline. The ends lost 3 bases at V and 2 bases at J; junction bases unmatched: 9. In DNA form, the CDR3 reads TGTGCCAGCAGTTTGGGGAGCGGGACAGGGGGTCCCTACGAGCAGTACTTC. Translating it yields CASSLGSGTGGPYEQYF.

The J gene is TRBJ2-5, the V gene TRBV6-6, with 7 bases fitting TRBD1. V shed 4 bases, J shed 3 bases, and the junction held 8 bases outside the gene matches. From germline, CDR1 is MNHNY and CDR2 SVGAGI (reference sequence). CDR3 length: 15 amino acids. The CDR3 here is CASSSDRALEETQYF. CDR3 nucleotides: TGTGCCAGCAGTTCCGACAGGGCCCTGGAAGAGACCCAGTACTTC.

The rearrangement links TRBV5-8 to TRBJ2-5; D is unclear. The CDR3 covers 13 residues. Germline assignment: CDR1 SGHTS and CDR2 YDEGEE. The V end lost 1 base, the J end lost 2 bases, and 6 bases lay between the germline ends. As DNA, the CDR3 is TGTGCCAGCAGCTTGAAAGCGCAAGAGACCCAGTACTTC. Translation: CASSLKAQETQYF.

The chain recombines TRBV12-3 or TRBV12-4 with TRBJ1-2, with 8 bases identical to TRBD1. The CDR3 is made up of 14 amino acids. Unmatched junction bases numbered 5, after V lost 6 bases and J lost 2 bases. CDR3 protein: CASRTGQDNYGYTF. CDR3 DNA sequence: TGTGCCAGCAGGACGGGACAGGACAACTATGGCTACACCTTC.

This clonotype was seen a handful of times. The chain recombines TRBV12-3 or TRBV12-4 with TRBJ2-1; either TRBD1 or TRBD2 may supply D (5 bases each). Trimming left V 3 bases short and J 0 bases short, with 9 bases between. This CDR3 has 15 residues. The CDR3 coding sequence is TGTGCCAGCAGTTTGAGGGGATACTCCTACAATGAGCAGTTCTTC. This encodes CASSLRGYSYNEQFF.

This chain connects TRBV4-1 to TRBJ2-1; D is unclear. This CDR3 comprises 17 residues. Germline loops: CDR1 MGHRA, CDR2 YSYEKL. Between the trimmed V and J ends, which lost 3 bases and 0 bases, there was a span of 15 bases. The CDR3 spells CASSHVLGRTSYNEQFF. As DNA, the CDR3 is TGCGCCAGCAGCCACGTATTAGGACGTACCTCCTACAATGAGCAGTTCTTC.